These T cell receptor beta chains were read from a single sample in a study of T cell changes during pregnancy in multiple sclerosis. Measured with immunoSEQ multiplex PCR; TCRdb has only the in-frame clones, and not every one. Found here are over 40,000 clones, more than 75% of them singletons; the top ten hold approximately 6.3%. The source material was CD8+ T cells from peripheral blood mononuclear cells, sampled after pregnancy. The receptor source for this set is a female donor in good health, enrolled as a control in a pregnancy study. The CDR3 runs from the conserved cysteine through the conserved F or W. The D gene is left open where the match is weak.

d_call,j_call,v_call,cdr3_aa
TRBD1,TRBJ2-7,TRBV11-2,CASSWVSGQGANYEQYF
NA,TRBJ2-5,TRBV11-2,CASSPLTPQETQYF
NA,TRBJ1-5,TRBV9,CASSDRDIINQPQHF
NA,TRBJ1-5,TRBV4-3,CASSQDRTPRLNQPQHF
TRBD1,TRBJ1-3,TRBV4-2,CASSPLPGDSLSGNTIYF
NA,TRBJ1-4,TRBV19,CASSYSRGNEKLFF
TRBD2,TRBJ2-3,TRBV6-4,CASSPFEAGGTDTQYF
NA,TRBJ2-5,TRBV28,CASGAGGDETQYF
NA,TRBJ1-5,TRBV4-1,CASSPRDGSNQPQHF
NA,TRBJ2-7,TRBV7-9,CASSADNPEQYF
NA,TRBJ1-1,TRBV5-6,CASRQDMNTEAFF
NA,TRBJ2-2,TRBV27,CASTPIKSGAGELFF
NA,TRBJ2-1,TRBV4-3,CASSQYAGALSYNEQFF
NA,TRBJ2-2,TRBV25-1,CASGGNGGELFF
NA,TRBJ2-5,TRBV4-1,CASSQLTPEQQETQYF
NA,TRBJ2-7,TRBV7-8,CASSLGESYEQYF
NA,TRBJ1-1,TRBV7-7,CASSLTVLSTEAFF
TRBD1,TRBJ2-1,TRBV6-4,CASSDGTGESNEQFF
NA,TRBJ2-3,TRBV15,CATSDQRSGTDTQYF
NA,TRBJ1-2,TRBV5-6,CASSLGQSLIDGYTF
TRBD1,TRBJ1-2,TRBV9,CASSPRDSLGYGYTF
NA,TRBJ2-1,TRBV19,CASMFGKWFF
NA,TRBJ2-1,TRBV7-3,CASSTRLDSRVYNEQFF
NA,TRBJ1-2,TRBV4-1,CASSQDYGVSHYGYTF
NA,TRBJ2-7,TRBV4-1,CASSWGQGSDEQYF
TRBD2,TRBJ2-3,TRBV4-3,CASRGGLAGDEASTDTQYF
NA,TRBJ1-6,TRBV16,CASSQSGGGGNSPLHF
TRBD2,TRBJ2-7,TRBV5-4,CASSLGAGGDYEQYF
NA,TRBJ2-7,TRBV7-2,CASSLAWGPPNYEQYF
TRBD1,TRBJ1-2,TRBV13,CASSPSGTGTNYGYTF
TRBD1,TRBJ1-1,TRBV9,CASSVASRQGRNTEAFF
NA,TRBJ2-3,TRBV27,CASSFSGPTDTQYF
NA,TRBJ1-5,TRBV5-6,CASSPGGYSNQPQHF
NA,TRBJ2-5,TRBV28,CASTPRQEETQYF
NA,TRBJ1-6,TRBV7-9,CASSPDSPNSPLHF
TRBD1,TRBJ2-3,TRBV7-6,CASSLVRDREGDTQYF
NA,TRBJ1-2,TRBV2,CASRGGQNYGYTF
NA,TRBJ2-7,TRBV7-9,CASSSSPLTYEQYF
TRBD1,TRBJ1-4,TRBV29-1,CSVDRDEKLFF
TRBD2,TRBJ2-2,TRBV9,CASSERSSGTGELFF
NA,TRBJ1-2,TRBV21-1,CASSTATVPNYGYTF
NA,TRBJ2-7,TRBV11-3,CASSLDSSGEQYF
TRBD1,TRBJ2-5,TRBV7-3,CASSLTRTGEETQYF
TRBD2,TRBJ2-2,TRBV6-4,CASSDGGENTGELFF
TRBD1,TRBJ2-7,TRBV7-3,CASSPTGVSYEQYF
NA,TRBJ2-7,TRBV7-7,CASSLGPGSNEQYF
NA,TRBJ2-7,TRBV4-1,CASSQPSSYEQYF
NA,TRBJ2-7,TRBV9,CASSASPGEQYF
NA,TRBJ2-2,TRBV7-3,CASSFTENGELFF
TRBD1,TRBJ2-7,TRBV28,CASSTTGTGIYEQYF
TRBD2,TRBJ2-1,TRBV5-1,CASAGTRHAEQFF
NA,TRBJ2-7,TRBV27,CASSPTGGEQYF
NA,TRBJ2-1,TRBV4-3,CASSQEFLASYNEQFF